The rows below give T cell receptor beta chains drawn from one sample of a study of cytomegalovirus exposure and HLA in healthy donors. Data came from immunoSEQ multiplex PCR; TCRdb stores just in-frame clones and leaves some out. The repertoire holds approximately 97,000 clones, with 73% as singletons. Sequencing used PBMCs. The receptors stem from a man aged 40-50 years in good health and CMV-seronegative. Both conserved end residues are part of each CDR3. A D gene is named only where the DNA matches it firmly. Size values are once, few and many counts, or a class for expanded clones, and some rows have none.

TRBV5-8	TRBJ1-4	-	TRBD1	CASSLTGVFVANEKLFF	TGTGCCAGCAGCTTAACAGGGGTTTTCGTGGCTAATGAAAAACTGTTTTTT
TRBV18	TRBJ2-3	-	TRBD2	CASSLDSGGFTDTQYF	TGTGCCAGCTCACTAGATAGCGGGGGCTTCACAGATACGCAGTATTTT
TRBV4-1	TRBJ2-3	-	TRBD2	CASSQDYPGGVGTQYF	TGCGCCAGCAGCCAAGATTACCCGGGGGGAGTGGGTACGCAGTATTTT
TRBV7-6	TRBJ2-5	-	TRBD2	CASRRRLAQETQYF	TGTGCCAGCAGACGCCGACTAGCGCAAGAGACCCAGTACTTC
TRBV9	TRBJ2-3	-	TRBD1	CASSSQGGTDTQYF	TGTGCCAGCAGCTCACAGGGGGGCACAGATACGCAGTATTTT
TRBV6-5	TRBJ1-2	-	TRBD1	CASSSPGTGGNYGYTF	TGTGCCAGCAGTTCACCCGGGACAGGAGGTAACTATGGCTACACCTTC
TRBV6-1	TRBJ1-5	few	-	CASSELGGNQPQHF	TGTGCCAGCAGTGAATTGGGAGGGAATCAGCCCCAGCATTTT
TRBV5-4	TRBJ1-5	-	-	CASSLAGSNQPQHF	TGTGCCAGCAGCTTGGCAGGTAGCAATCAGCCCCAGCATTTT
TRBV5-4	TRBJ2-7	-	TRBD1	CASSSDRGNEQYF	TGTGCCAGCAGCTCGGACAGGGGGAATGAGCAGTACTTC
TRBV6-4	TRBJ1-4	-	TRBD1	CASSEHRGREKLFF	TGTGCCAGCAGTGAGCACAGGGGGCGTGAAAAACTGTTTTTT
TRBV15	TRBJ2-3	few	-	CATSSPLRLDSAVDTQYF	TGTGCCACCAGCTCCCCCCTCCGGTTGGACAGTGCGGTTGATACGCAGTATTTT
TRBV5-1	TRBJ2-1	-	TRBD1	CASSSGQGLGEQFF	TGCGCCAGCAGCTCCGGACAGGGTCTGGGGGAGCAGTTCTTC
TRBV27	TRBJ2-2	-	-	CASSPTRFTGELFF	TGTGCCAGCAGCCCCACGAGATTCACCGGGGAGCTGTTTTTT
TRBV2	TRBJ2-5	-	TRBD1	CASGADRTQETQYF	TGTGCCAGCGGCGCGGACAGGACCCAAGAGACCCAGTACTTC
TRBV7-9	TRBJ2-7	-	-	CASSSDRQFSYEQYF	TGTGCCAGCAGCTCAGACAGGCAATTCTCCTACGAGCAGTACTTC
TRBV15	TRBJ2-7	few	-	CATSRVVGGQYEQYF	TGTGCCACCAGCAGAGTTGTGGGGGGGCAATACGAGCAGTACTTC
TRBV20-1	TRBJ2-5	once	-	CSAIPPGAQYF	TGCAGTGCTATCCCACCAGGGGCCCAGTACTTC
TRBV27	TRBJ2-7	few	TRBD2	CASSFLASGSSYEQYF	TGTGCCAGCAGTTTCCTGGCTAGCGGGAGCTCCTACGAGCAGTACTTC
TRBV6-1	TRBJ2-1	-	TRBD1	CASSDGRQGIDEQFF	TGTGCCAGCAGTGACGGGAGACAGGGGATCGATGAGCAGTTCTTC
TRBV4-1	TRBJ2-7	-	TRBD1	CASSHPLRRGTVYEQYF	TGCGCCAGCAGCCATCCCCTTAGGAGAGGGACAGTCTACGAGCAGTACTTC
TRBV29-1	TRBJ2-1	-	TRBD1	CSVRTSGTGDYNEQFF	TGCAGCGTTAGAACCTCCGGGACAGGGGATTACAATGAGCAGTTCTTC
TRBV5-1	TRBJ2-7	-	-	CASSLGGGRSYEQYF	TGCGCCAGCAGCTTGGGAGGGGGTCGCTCCTACGAGCAGTACTTC
TRBV7-6	TRBJ2-5	-	TRBD2	CASSISGVGETQYF	TGTGCCAGCAGCATAAGCGGGGTGGGGGAGACCCAGTACTTC
TRBV19	TRBJ1-5	-	-	CASSIYGNQPQHF	TGTGCCAGTAGTATCTATGGCAATCAGCCCCAGCATTTT
TRBV6-1	TRBJ2-7	-	-	CASSEHRDEQYF	TGTGCCAGCAGTGAGCACAGGGACGAGCAGTACTTC
TRBV5-1	TRBJ2-5	-	TRBD2	CASTSGEYQETQYF	TGCGCCAGCACTAGCGGGGAGTACCAAGAGACCCAGTACTTC
TRBV4-2	TRBJ1-1	many	TRBD1	CASSQGDRDTEAFF	TGTGCCAGCAGCCAAGGGGACAGGGACACTGAAGCTTTCTTT
TRBV6-5	TRBJ2-7	-	TRBD1	CASSSTGSSEQYF	TGTGCCAGCAGCTCGACAGGGTCCTCCGAGCAGTACTTC
TRBV30	TRBJ2-1	-	TRBD1	CAWIRTGTGNYNEQFF	TGTGCCTGGATCAGAACCGGGACAGGGAACTACAATGAGCAGTTCTTC
TRBV5-1	TRBJ2-2	-	TRBD2	CASSSSGGMNTGELFF	TGCGCCAGCAGCTCTAGCGGGGGGATGAACACCGGGGAGCTGTTTTTT
TRBV2	TRBJ1-5	-	-	CASSETGAPQHF	TGTGCCAGCAGCGAAACAGGAGCGCCCCAGCATTTT
TRBV5-6	TRBJ2-7	-	TRBD2	CASSYGTSGSYEQYF	TGTGCCAGCAGTTATGGGACTAGCGGGTCCTACGAGCAGTACTTC
TRBV27	TRBJ1-1	-	-	CASSLLGDMNTEAFF	TGTGCCAGCAGTTTACTGGGAGACATGAACACTGAAGCTTTCTTT
TRBV5-4	TRBJ2-1	-	-	CASSQDTAYEQFF	TGTGCCAGCAGCCAGGACACAGCCTATGAGCAGTTCTTC
TRBV27	TRBJ2-5	-	TRBD2	CASISPGTSAETQYF	TGTGCCAGCATAAGTCCCGGGACTAGCGCGGAGACCCAGTACTTC
TRBV18	TRBJ2-7	-	-	CASSPQGDSGGYEQYF	TGTGCCAGCTCACCACAGGGGGACAGCGGGGGCTACGAGCAGTACTTC
TRBV5-6	TRBJ2-2	-	TRBD2	CASSRRLAGGRAGELFF	TGTGCCAGCAGCCGAAGACTAGCGGGGGGTCGAGCCGGGGAGCTGTTTTTT
TRBV19	TRBJ1-4	-	-	CASSIVSELNEKLFF	TGTGCCAGTAGTATAGTGTCGGAGTTAAATGAAAAACTGTTTTTT
TRBV15	TRBJ2-1	-	TRBD2	CATSRGAGTSGNEQFF	TGTGCCACCAGCAGGGGGGCAGGGACTAGCGGCAATGAGCAGTTCTTC
TRBV5-1	TRBJ2-1	-	-	CASSSRVGWDEQFF	TGCGCCAGCAGCTCACGGGTCGGGTGGGATGAGCAGTTCTTC
TRBV4-1	TRBJ2-3	-	-	CASSPPGGRRVPTDTQYF	TGCGCCAGCAGCCCCCCTGGGGGGAGACGGGTCCCCACAGATACGCAGTATTTT